This T cell receptor (beta chain) was identified in a study of beta chain features in type 1 diabetes. This clone was seen a handful of times. Antigen unknown. Sequenced material consisted of expressed TCRB transcripts (all of the isolated RNA was reverse transcribed). Here immunoSEQ multiplex PCR was the method, and the copy in TCRdb shows in-frame clones only, minus some. This sample has about 260,000 clones, with over 20% found just once. From germline, CDR1 is LGHNA and CDR2 YSLEER. Between the trimmed V and J ends, which lost 0 bases and 3 bases, there was a span of 8 bases. This CDR3 has 14 residues. A heparinised blood draw that averaged around 100 mL was obtained once from each donor. By way of CD45RO/CCR7/CD25/CD127/CD95/CD27, the CD4+ regulatory, stem cell-like memory, central memory and naive cells were sorted. Study outcomes and limitations: Shortening that was moderate but significant affected the TCRB CDR3s of Type 1 diabetes patients in all four CD4+ subsets. In the patient group, naive, central memory and Treg TCRB repertoires seemed more alike than in the healthy donor group. Patients with type 1 diabetes carried fewer insertions and had more deletions at their VDJ junctions.

The V gene is TRBV4-3, the J gene TRBJ1-1, with a weak D call TRBD1 (5 bases). The receptor comes from a woman in her thirties or forties with type 1 diabetes. Specimen: naive CD4+ T cells from blood. In nucleotides, the CDR3 is TGCGCCAGCAGCCAAGATGCAGGGTACACTGAAGCTTTCTTT. Translated, it gives CASSQDAGYTEAFF.